This passage covers 10 T cell receptor beta chains from one sample sequenced in a study of cytomegalovirus exposure and HLA in healthy donors. The PCR contained 60 Vbeta and 13 Jbeta primers. The repertoire was sequenced with immunoSEQ multiplex PCR; TCRdb's copy has only in-frame clones and lacks some. The repertoire consists of 140,000 to 150,000 clones, with around 67% occurring once and the leading ten covering approximately 1.6%. Sequenced sample: PBMCs. All receptors come from a young woman in good health and CMV-seronegative.

The chain has TRBV7-2 and TRBJ2-4; D unresolved. Germline CDR1 SGHTA, CDR2 FQGNSA. The CDR3 covers 15 residues. Trimming removed 5 bases from V and 6 bases from J, with 17 bases in between. CDR3 in amino acids: CASSQQTLTPNIQYF. The CDR3 DNA follows: TGTGCCAGCAGCCAACAAACCCTCACCCCAAACATTCAGTACTTC.

The chain recombines TRBV20-1 with TRBJ2-3; D gene unclear. Trimming shortened V by 6 bases and J by 4 bases, and 8 bases separated the two germline ends. The CDR3 totals 11 residues. Per the germline V gene, CDR1 is DFQATT and CDR2 is SNEGSKA (reference sequence). CDR3 sequence: CSAERPDTQYF. As DNA, the CDR3 is TGCAGTGCGGAGAGGCCAGATACGCAGTATTTT.

This clone was counted many times. The rearrangement uses TRBV4-1 and TRBJ2-1, with 9 bases aligning to TRBD2. Looked up from germline, CDR1 is MGHRA and CDR2 is YSYEKL. The J segment lost 4 bases and the V segment lost 2 bases, leaving 9 bases of the junction unmatched. The CDR3 loop spans 17 amino acids. The CDR3 loop is CASSQTPLAGKYNEQFF. The DNA for the CDR3 is TGCGCCAGCAGCCAAACGCCCCTAGCGGGAAAATACAATGAGCAGTTCTTC.

The genes are TRBV5-6 and TRBJ2-7, with D possibly matching TRBD1 (6 bases). The CDR3 is made up of 12 amino acids. Trimming shortened V by 0 bases and J by 5 bases, and 6 bases separated the two germline ends. In germline, CDR1 is SGHDT, CDR2 YYEEEE. CDR3 nucleotides: TGTGCCAGCAGCTTGGCAGGGGACGAGCAGTACGTC. This gives the protein CASSLAGDEQYV.

This clone showed up just a few times. This chain connects TRBV4-3 to TRBJ2-2, with TRBD2 matching 8 bases. The V gene end was trimmed by 4 bases and the J gene end by 0 bases; junction bases not matched to a gene: 13. Germline lookup yields CDR1 LGHNA and CDR2 YSLEER. CDR3 size: 19 residues. The DNA of the CDR3 is TGCGCCAGCAGCCGCGGATTGCGGGGGGCGAATACGAACACCGGGGAGCTGTTTTTT. Amino acid sequence: CASSRGLRGANTNTGELFF.

The genes are TRBV7-2 and TRBJ2-1; D is perhaps TRBD1 (6 bases). The CDR3 totals 15 residues. Per germline, CDR1 SGHTA and CDR2 FQGNSA. The V gene lost 1 base and the J gene lost 8 bases, with 15 bases spanning the gap. The CDR3 DNA is TGTGCCAGCAGCTTAGTGGCAGGGGCGGGCGATGAGCAGTTCTTC. This gives the protein CASSLVAGAGDEQFF.

V gene TRBV28 combines with J gene TRBJ1-1; D remains ambiguous. The length of the CDR3 is 17 residues. Germline CDR1 reads MDHEN; CDR2 reads SYDVKM. Trimming shortened V by 5 bases and J by 1 base, and 20 bases separated the two germline ends. This CDR3 is CASSPPPLAGTNTEAFF. DNA of the CDR3: TGTGCCAGCAGTCCACCTCCATTGGCGGGAACGAACACTGAAGCTTTCTTT.

The gene calls are TRBV2 and TRBJ2-7; 8 positions match TRBD2. CDR1 SNHLY and CDR2 FYNNEI come from the germline V gene. Trimming at V came to 6 bases and at J to 6 bases, leaving 13 bases not matched to a gene. The CDR3 contains 15 residues. The CDR3 sequence is CASRGGLAGRGEQYV. The CDR3, as DNA: TGTGCCAGCAGGGGTGGGCTAGCGGGCCGTGGCGAGCAGTACGTC.

This clone was observed a handful of times. The J gene is TRBJ1-2, the V gene TRBV18, with a possible D match to TRBD1 (6 bases). This CDR3 has 15 amino acids. With 2 bases removed from V and 4 bases from J, the gap between germline ends came to 14 bases. Per germline, CDR1 KGHSH and CDR2 LQKENI. The CDR3 DNA follows: TGTGCCAGCTCACCAGGGGGCGGAGGACTCTATGGCTACACCTTC. It specifies CASSPGGGGLYGYTF.

Turning to this clone: At one boundary the junction diverges from the germline segment, which might be a read error. This rearrangement joins TRBV7-7 to TRBJ2-1; TRBD2 matches at 7 bases. Germline V CDR1 and CDR2: SSHAT, FNYEAQ (reference sequence). The length of the CDR3 is 15 residues. The CDR3: CASSPGGGPYNEQFF. The DNA for the CDR3 is TGTGCTAGCAGCCCTGGCGGGGGTCCCTACAATGAGCAGTTCTTC.